The entry below describes one T cell receptor (beta chain). It has no known antigen specificity. The missing conserved phenylalanine or tryptophan at the end of this CDR3 makes a read error likely. TCRbeta-specific cDNA was reverse-transcribed from approximately 460 ng total RNA using a constant-region primer and ProtoScript II reverse transcriptase. Three nested multiplex PCR rounds, following a slightly modified ARM-PCR procedure, were used to build the TCRbeta libraries. Multiplex TRBV1-TRBV30 forward primers and a Cbeta reverse primer were used in the first two PCR rounds, each of which was run for roughly 9 cycles. Sample barcodes and Illumina adapters were attached in a final 25-cycle PCR using Deep VentR polymerase. Before sequencing, amplicons of 200-500 bp were gel-purified using a QIAquick gel extraction kit. TCRbeta amplicons were sequenced on an Illumina HiSeq 2500 with 250-bp paired-end reads. The study's own analysis went as follows. Quality trimming of reads was performed with Trimmomatic v0.33, and paired reads were merged with FLASH v1.2.11 so that full CDR3 sequences could be recovered. MiGEC v1.2.1b assigned V, D and J germline segments to the rearranged TCRbeta sequences. Clonotype statistics and Shannon-Wiener diversity indices were calculated with VDJtools v1.0.0. To reduce sampling bias, subsequent analyses other than the diversity analysis used only the 250 most abundant clonotypes in each sample. TCRdb reprocessing: public reads trimmed at Q25 with fastp, clones called with MiXCR, in-frame beta chains kept. CDR3 protein duplicates are merged, each entry listing the most common genes and DNA. The V and J calls come from TCRdb's annotation, not from the publication. Here the sample has about 310,000 distinct CDR3 sequences; roughly 60% occur a single time. 17% of the sample goes to the ten largest clones.

The CDR3 spans 15 amino acids, including both terminal residues. Only CDR3 DNA remains: 45 bases, in frame from the first base. Relative to germline, V is 0 bases shorter and J is 5 bases shorter, with 13 bases between their ends. CDR1 is given as GTSNPN and CDR2 as SVGIG, both from the germline V gene (reference sequence). This entry is derived from a study of tumor-infiltrating lymphocytes in primary liver carcinoma (dated by TCRdb to about 2017). Notes on the research overall: About five patients with histopathologically diagnosed primary liver carcinoma underwent surgical resection in China between late 2015 and March 2016. Hepatocellular carcinoma (four) or combined HCC and intrahepatic cholangiocarcinoma (one) was present in the five patients, who were three men and two women aged 30 to 69 years. Tumors of the five patients were stage T1-T3 N0M0 with maximum diameters of roughly 4 to 10 cm. Each sample produced about 3.5 to 7.13 million productive TCRbeta reads, and read depth showed no significant difference between tissue types. The study combined TCRbeta repertoire sequencing, expression microarrays and whole-exome sequencing across five regions of each liver tumor, with adjacent normal tissue and blood. TCRbeta repertoire sequencing covered about 35 specimens from 5 patients: around 25 tumor regions, 5 adjacent noncancerous liver tissues and 5 peripheral blood samples. Reproducibility between technical replicate repertoires was high, with correlation coefficients above 0.95 and mean shared-clone rates approximately 0.91.

Broad study findings and their caveats: Compared with blood, tumors had a significantly larger share of the repertoire taken up by the top 250 clones (p = 0.039). Pairs of tumor regions showed greater repertoire overlap (mean around 35%) than tumor-adjacent pairs (roughly 17%) or tumor-blood pairs (approximately 15%), which is consistent with antigen-driven expansion. Because the samples were bulk and unsorted, CD4+ and CD8+ T cell repertoires could not be compared. Only the TCR beta chain was sequenced, so true repertoire diversity is likely underestimated because unpaired alpha chains were not captured. With just 4 or 5 patients in the study, the authors point out that the findings should be validated in a larger study.

TRIzol reagent was used to extract blood RNA from unsorted whole blood, while the DNeasy Blood & Tissue kit provided the germline DNA. Patients had chronic HBV infection and were treatment-naive at sampling. Before surgery, four milliliters of peripheral blood were collected into K2EDTA tubes. Sample: peripheral blood. The chain is encoded by TRBV30 joined to TRBJ2-2; the D gene is possibly TRBD2, with 6 bases matching. This sequence originates from a woman aged 25 to 39 with primary liver carcinoma and hepatitis B virus infection. The nucleotides read TGTGCCTGGAGTGTACTCAAGGGAGGTACCGGGGAGCTGTTTATT. Translated, it gives CAWSVLKGGTGELFI.